The rows below give T cell receptor beta chains drawn from one sample of a study of PD-1 blockade in classical Hodgkin lymphoma. Clones were read by immunoSEQ multiplex PCR, and TCRdb kept only the in-frame ones, dropping some. The sample comprises roughly 150,000 clones, approximately 81% of which are singletons, and 9.2% rests with the top ten. The specimen comprised peripheral blood mononuclear cells (PBMCs), sampled before the second cycle of nivolumab. These receptors all come from a human donor with classical Hodgkin lymphoma. CDR3s include the opening cysteine and the closing phenylalanine or tryptophan. A D gene is named only where the DNA matches it firmly. Only some rows state a clone size, as once, few, many or a class for expanded clones.

>TRBD1|TRBV2|TRBJ1-6|.
TGTGCCAGCAGTGTTACAGGGGGTCATAATTCACCCCTCCACTTT
CASSVTGGHNSPLHF
>TRBD1|TRBV7-9|TRBJ2-7|once
TGTGCCAGCAACGCGGGACAGGGGTCCTACGAGCAGTACTTC
CASNAGQGSYEQYF
>TRBD1|TRBV7-8|TRBJ2-1|once
TGTGCCAGCAGCCCCACCGGGACAGGGCTCAATTCACGATACAATGAGCAGTTCTTC
CASSPTGTGLNSRYNEQFF
>.|TRBV29-1|TRBJ1-4|.
TGCAGCGTGGATACAGGGCTTATTAATGAAAAACTGTTTTTT
CSVDTGLINEKLFF
>.|TRBV7-8|TRBJ1-2|.
.
CASSFAQGAFSYGYTF
>TRBD1|TRBV7-3|TRBJ1-1|.
TGTGCCAGCAGCCGACAGGGGCGCTCCATGAACACTGAAGCTTTCTTT
CASSRQGRSMNTEAFF
>.|TRBV27|TRBJ1-2|.
TGTGCCAGCAGTTTAAGGGTAGGGGGCTATGGCTACACCTTC
CASSLRVGGYGYTF
>TRBD1|TRBV19|TRBJ1-6|few
TGTGCCAGTAGTATAGTGGAGGGGGCAGGTAATTCACCCCTCCACTTT
CASSIVEGAGNSPLHF
>.|TRBV5-1|TRBJ1-3|.
TGCGCCAGCAGCCAAGACCGGGACTCCAGCTCCCTTTTATATTTT
CASSQDRDSSSLLYF
>.|TRBV5-4|TRBJ2-7|.
TGTGCCAGCAGCTTCGGGACTTCTAGGGACTTC
CASSFGTSRDF
>.|TRBV11-2|TRBJ2-1|.
TGTGCCAGCAGCTTAGGTTCCAGAGACAATGAGCAGTTCTTC
CASSLGSRDNEQFF
>TRBD1|TRBV5-1|TRBJ1-6|once
TGCGCCAGCAGCTTGGATATCGAATGGACAGGCGATAATTCACCCCTCCACTTT
CASSLDIEWTGDNSPLHF
>.|TRBV9|TRBJ2-7|.
TGTGCCAGCAGCGTAGATAGCGGAGTGACGGGCGAGCAGTACTTC
CASSVDSGVTGEQYF